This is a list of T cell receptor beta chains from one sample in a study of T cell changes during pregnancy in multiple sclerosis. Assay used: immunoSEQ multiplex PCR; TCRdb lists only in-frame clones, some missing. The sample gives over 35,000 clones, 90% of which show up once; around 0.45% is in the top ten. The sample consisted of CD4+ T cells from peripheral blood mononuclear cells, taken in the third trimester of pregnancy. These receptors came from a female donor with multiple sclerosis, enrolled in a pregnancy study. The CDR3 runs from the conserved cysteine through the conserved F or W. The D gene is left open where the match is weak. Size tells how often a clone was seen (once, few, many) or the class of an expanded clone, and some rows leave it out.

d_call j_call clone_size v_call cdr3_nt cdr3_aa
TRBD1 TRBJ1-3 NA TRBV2 TGTGCCAGCAGTGAAACAGGGGCGAGCTCTGGAAACACCATATATTTT CASSETGASSGNTIYF
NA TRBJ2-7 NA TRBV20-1 TGCAGTGCTAGTTACGCGTACGAGCAGTACTTC CSASYAYEQYF
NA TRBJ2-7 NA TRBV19 TGTGCCAGTAGTATAGTGGCGGGAACCTACGAGCAGTACTTC CASSIVAGTYEQYF
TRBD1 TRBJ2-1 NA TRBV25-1 TGTGCCAGCAGTGAAGTATCGGGGACAGGAGGCAATGAGCAGTTCTTC CASSEVSGTGGNEQFF
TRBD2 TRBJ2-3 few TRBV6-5 TGTGCCAGCAGTTTATCGGGACTAGCGGTCACAGATACGCAGTATTTT CASSLSGLAVTDTQYF
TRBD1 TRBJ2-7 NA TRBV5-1 TGCGCCAGCAGCCAATCCCCCGGGACAGGGAGCGACGAGCAGTACTTC CASSQSPGTGSDEQYF
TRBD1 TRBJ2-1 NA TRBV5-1 TGCGCCAGCAGCCCAGGGGGACAGGGCGATGAGCAGTTCTTC CASSPGGQGDEQFF
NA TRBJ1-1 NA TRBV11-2 TGTGCCAGCAGCTTGACAAGAATGAACACTGAAGCTTTCTTT CASSLTRMNTEAFF
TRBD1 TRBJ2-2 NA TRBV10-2 TGCGCCAGCAGTGAAGGGGGCATTATGAAGGGCGAGAACACCGGGGAGCTGTTTTTT CASSEGGIMKGENTGELFF
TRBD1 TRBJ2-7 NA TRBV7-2 TGTGCCAGCAGTCCAGCCGGGACAGGGAACTACGAGCAGTACTTC CASSPAGTGNYEQYF
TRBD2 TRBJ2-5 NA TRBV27 TGTGCCAGCAGGAAGGGACTAGCGGAAGAGACCCAGTACTTC CASRKGLAEETQYF
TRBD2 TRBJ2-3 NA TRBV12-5 TGTGCTAGTGGTATAGCGGGGGCAGATACGCAGTATTTT CASGIAGADTQYF
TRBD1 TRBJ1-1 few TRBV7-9 TGTGCCAGCAGCTTGACAGGGGTGAACACTGAAGCTTTCTTT CASSLTGVNTEAFF
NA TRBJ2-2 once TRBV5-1 TGCGCCAGCAGCTTATCAGGGGCCGCTACCGGGGAGCTGTTTTTT CASSLSGAATGELFF
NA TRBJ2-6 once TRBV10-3 TGTGCCATCAGTGAGTCTGACACTGGGGCCAACGTCCTGACTTTC CAISESDTGANVLTF
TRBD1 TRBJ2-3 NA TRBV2 TGTGCCAGCAGGGATGACAGGGTCAGCACAGATACGCAGTATTTT CASRDDRVSTDTQYF
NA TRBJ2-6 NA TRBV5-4 TGTGCCAGCAGCATCCGGGGGTCTGGGGCCAACGTCCTGACTTTC CASSIRGSGANVLTF
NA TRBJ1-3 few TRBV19 TGTGCCAGTAGCCTCCGCGGCTCTGGAAACACCATATATTTT CASSLRGSGNTIYF
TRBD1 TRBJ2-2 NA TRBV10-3 TGTGCCATCAGTGCGAGGACAGGGCAAATTGCGAACACCGGGGAGCTGTTTTTT CAISARTGQIANTGELFF
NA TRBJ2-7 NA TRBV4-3 TGCGCCAGCAGCCAAGGCGAGGAACGCGAGCAGTACTTC CASSQGEEREQYF
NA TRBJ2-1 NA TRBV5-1 TGCGCCAGCAGCTCCCTTACAGGGAATGAGCAGTTCTTC CASSSLTGNEQFF
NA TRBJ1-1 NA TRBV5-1 TGCGCCAGCAGCTTGAATATTATAGCGATGAACACTGAAGCTTTCTTT CASSLNIIAMNTEAFF
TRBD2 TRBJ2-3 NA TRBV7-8 TGTGCCAGCAGGCCCGCGGGGGGGCGGTTCACAGATACGCAGTATTTT CASRPAGGRFTDTQYF
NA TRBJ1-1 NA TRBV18 TGTGCCAGCTCACGTTCTACGATGAACACTGAAGCTTTCTTT CASSRSTMNTEAFF
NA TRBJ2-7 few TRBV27 TGTGCCAGCAGGGCCCGGGTTAGAGGCAGGAGGTATGGCGAGCAGTACTTC CASRARVRGRRYGEQYF
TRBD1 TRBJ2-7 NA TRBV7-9 TGTGCCAGCAGCCACCCCTCCGGACAGGGATTAACCTACGAGCAGTACTTC CASSHPSGQGLTYEQYF
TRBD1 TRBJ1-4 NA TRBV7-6 TGTGCCAGCAGCGGTTTACAGGGGGGGTCGGAAAAACTGTTTTTT CASSGLQGGSEKLFF
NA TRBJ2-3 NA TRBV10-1 TGCGCCAGCAGTGAGTCGGGGAGACCGCCCGATACGCAGTATTTT CASSESGRPPDTQYF
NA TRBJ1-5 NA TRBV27 TGTGCCAGCAGTTTATTTGGACAGTCGAATCAGCCCCAGCATTTT CASSLFGQSNQPQHF
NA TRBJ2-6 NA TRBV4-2 TGTGCCAGCAGCCAAAACCCAGGAACTGGGGCCAACGTCCTGACTTTC CASSQNPGTGANVLTF
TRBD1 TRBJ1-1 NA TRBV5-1 TGCGCCAGCGCGCCGGGACAGGGGGCGATGAACACTGAAGCTTTCTTT CASAPGQGAMNTEAFF
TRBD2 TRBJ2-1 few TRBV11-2 TGTGCCAGCAGCTTAGGTGGCGGGAGATTTAACACTGAGCAGTTCTTC CASSLGGGRFNTEQFF
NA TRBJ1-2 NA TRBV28 TGTGCCAGCAGTTTTCCGGGGTTCTATTATGGCTACACCTTC CASSFPGFYYGYTF
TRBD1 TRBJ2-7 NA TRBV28 TGTGCCACCACCTCCGGGACAGCTTCCTACGAGCAGTACTTC CATTSGTASYEQYF
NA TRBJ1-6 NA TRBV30 TGTGCCTGGAGGGTAAGAGAAAATTCACCCCTCCACTTT CAWRVRENSPLHF